In its sample, the clone carrying this T cell receptor beta chain was seen a few times. Its target is unknown. V gave up 0 bases and J gave up 7 bases, with 18 bases separating them. The CDR3 consists of 15 residues. From germline, CDR1 is GTSNPN and CDR2 SVGIG (reference sequence). The sample comes from a study of T cells in Graves' hyperthyroidism and ophthalmopathy. Study outcomes and limitations: Model-based prediction identified ophthalmopathy a median 6.5 months prior to its onset.

Those with hyperthyroidism were 18 to 65 years old, newly diagnosed, and ill for under 2 months. Researchers barred patients who had uncontrolled infection, other autoimmune disease, pregnancy or lactation. Progressors' blood was drawn at hyperthyroidism diagnosis, before ophthalmopathy symptoms. It was RNA transcripts that yielded the amplified TCR beta CDR3 regions. When the TCR CDR3 underwent first-round RT-PCR, the HTBI primer set was used. TCRdb used MiXCR to reprocess the multiplex PCR reads, holding one entry per CDR3 protein. The data contain some 600,000 distinct CDR3 sequences, roughly 14% of them singletons.

This receptor was taken from a woman in her thirties with Graves' hyperthyroidism that later progressed to Graves' ophthalmopathy. The chain joins TRBV30 to TRBJ1-1, with D uncertain. Sequenced sample: blood. The CDR3 reads CAWSVLEGFEDEAFF. For the CDR3, the DNA is TGTGCCTGGAGTGTATTGGAAGGGTTTGAGGATGAAGCTTTCTTT.